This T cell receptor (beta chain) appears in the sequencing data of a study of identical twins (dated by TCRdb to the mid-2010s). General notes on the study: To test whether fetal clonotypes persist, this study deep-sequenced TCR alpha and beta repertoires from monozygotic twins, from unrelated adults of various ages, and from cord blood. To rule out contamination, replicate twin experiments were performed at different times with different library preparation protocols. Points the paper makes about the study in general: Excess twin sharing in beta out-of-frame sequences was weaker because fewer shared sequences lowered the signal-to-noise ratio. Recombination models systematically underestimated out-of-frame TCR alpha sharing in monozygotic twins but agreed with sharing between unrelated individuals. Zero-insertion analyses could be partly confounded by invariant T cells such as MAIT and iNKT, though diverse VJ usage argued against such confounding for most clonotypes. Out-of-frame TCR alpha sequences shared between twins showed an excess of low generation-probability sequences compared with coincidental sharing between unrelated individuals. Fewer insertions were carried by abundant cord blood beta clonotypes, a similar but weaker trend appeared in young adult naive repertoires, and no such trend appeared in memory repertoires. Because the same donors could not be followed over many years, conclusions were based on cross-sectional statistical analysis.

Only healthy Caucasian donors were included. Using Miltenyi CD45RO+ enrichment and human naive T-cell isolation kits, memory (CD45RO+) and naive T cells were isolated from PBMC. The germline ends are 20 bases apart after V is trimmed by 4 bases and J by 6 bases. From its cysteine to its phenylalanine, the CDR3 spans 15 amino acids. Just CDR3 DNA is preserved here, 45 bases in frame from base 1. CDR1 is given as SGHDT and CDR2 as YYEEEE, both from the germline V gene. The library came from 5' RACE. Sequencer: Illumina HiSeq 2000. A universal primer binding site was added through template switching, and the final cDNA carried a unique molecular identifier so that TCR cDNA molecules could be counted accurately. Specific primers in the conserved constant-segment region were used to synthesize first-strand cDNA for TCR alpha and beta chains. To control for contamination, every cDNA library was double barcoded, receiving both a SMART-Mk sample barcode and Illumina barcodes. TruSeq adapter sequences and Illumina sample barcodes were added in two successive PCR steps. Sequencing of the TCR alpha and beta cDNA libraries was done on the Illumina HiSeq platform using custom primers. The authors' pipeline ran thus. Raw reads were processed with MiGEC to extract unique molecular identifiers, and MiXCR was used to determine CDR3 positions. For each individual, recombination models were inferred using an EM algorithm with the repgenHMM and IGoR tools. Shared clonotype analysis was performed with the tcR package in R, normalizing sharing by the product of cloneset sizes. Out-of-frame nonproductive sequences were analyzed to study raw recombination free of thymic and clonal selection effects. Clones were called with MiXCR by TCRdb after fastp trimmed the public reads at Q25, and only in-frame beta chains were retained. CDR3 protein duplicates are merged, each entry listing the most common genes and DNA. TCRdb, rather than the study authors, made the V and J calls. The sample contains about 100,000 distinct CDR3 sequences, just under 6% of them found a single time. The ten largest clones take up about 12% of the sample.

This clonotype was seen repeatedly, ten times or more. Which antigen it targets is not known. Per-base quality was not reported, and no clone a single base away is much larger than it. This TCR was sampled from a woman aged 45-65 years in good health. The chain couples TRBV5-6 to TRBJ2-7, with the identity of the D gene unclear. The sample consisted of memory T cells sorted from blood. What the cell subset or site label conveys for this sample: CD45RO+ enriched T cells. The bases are TGTGCCAGCAGCCCGAGCTCGAGAATAAGAGGCGAGCAGTACTTC. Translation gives CASSPSSRIRGEQYF.